This TCR beta chain was obtained from a study of glioma-infiltrating T cells after dendritic cell vaccination (dated by TCRdb to the mid-2010s). Background on the whole study: Of the approximately 15 glioblastoma patients in the cohort, all drawn from Phase I and II dendritic cell vaccination trials, 9 were newly diagnosed and 6 had recurrent disease. Autologous tumor lysate-pulsed dendritic cell vaccination was administered to the patients between about 2003 and 2013. In glioblastoma patients vaccinated with dendritic cells, deep sequencing of TCR beta CDR3 regions served to measure the amount of tumor-infiltrating lymphocytes and to compare repertoires between tumor and blood. The vaccine was prepared from monocyte-derived dendritic cells that were cultured for seven days with IL-4 and GM-CSF and then pulsed overnight with autologous tumor lysate. Each patient was given three intradermal dendritic cell vaccine injections, spaced two weeks apart, in the arm below the axilla. Survival after dendritic cell vaccination was correlated with TCR sequencing metrics, such as TIL content and the overlap between tumor and blood repertoires.

The germline V gene (reference sequence) gives CDR1 as SEHNR and CDR2 as FQNEAQ. From the cysteine through the phenylalanine, the CDR3 covers 14 amino acids. The entry retains the CDR3 DNA only, 42 bases that are in frame from base 1. Deletion took 5 bases off V and 7 bases off J, with a span of 15 bases between the germline ends. What the study reported, not specific to this receptor: The three-group TCR overlap response model was characterized as speculative, and prospective validation of the model was stated to be required. After dendritic cell vaccination, a higher estimated pretreatment TIL content predicted longer time to progression and longer overall survival. The cohort was small and heterogeneous, and full blood and tumor sets were available for few patients, with initial-recurrent tumor pairs available for even fewer patients. No direct relationship between TCR clonality and survival was found, suggesting a diverse polyclonal response may matter.

Using the immunoSEQ assay, TCRB CDR3 regions were amplified from about 1.9 micrograms of genomic DNA, or from all available DNA when less than that was on hand. The multiplex PCR employed 60 forward primers targeting TCR V beta segments and 13 reverse primers targeting J beta segments. To estimate reads per starting template, synthetic control templates were spiked into each sample at limiting dilution. Sequencing produced 87 bp reads on the Illumina HiSeq System. Concerning the study's data processing: PCR and sequencing errors were removed by a nearest neighbor algorithm that merged closely related sequences. TCR overlap was measured as the percentage of unique tumor TCR beta sequences that were also present in the peripheral blood of the same patient. TCRdb limited this immuneACCESS table to in-frame rearrangements with V and J called. A share of clones is missing; checked studies link under half to unresolved V genes, and the rest is unexplained. V and J calls and clone size are copied from that table; D and trimming were computed from the DNA. This sample has roughly 80,000 clones in its table, and around 86% of those were observed once. The ten largest make up 2% to 2.5% of the sample.

In the paper's terms, the time point label means: after dendritic cell vaccination, including at tumor progression/relapse. Selection of patients required sufficient residual fresh-frozen tumor tissue and over two years of available survival data. Molecular status otherwise varied across the glioblastoma patients, but none of them carried an isocitrate dehydrogenase mutation. PBMC were collected before vaccination, two weeks after the third vaccination, and at tumor progression if tumor progression occurred. The Qiagen DNeasy Blood extraction Kit was used to extract genomic DNA. This clone is a singleton in its sample. Its antigen has not been determined. The record has no base qualities; no much larger clone is one base away.

Recombination connected TRBV7-9 to TRBJ2-1; the D gene assignment is ambiguous. The source of this sequence is a human donor with glioblastoma. Specimen: blood, collected after dendritic cell vaccination. The CDR3 region: CASSPRLTPNEQFF. Here is the DNA: TGTGCCAGCAGCCCGCGATTGACTCCAAATGAGCAGTTCTTC.